This T cell receptor (beta chain) originates from a study of T cells after yellow fever vaccination. Study details: Libraries from low-cell-number fractions were prepared with the SMART-Seq v4 Ultra Low Input RNA kit.

Overall study findings and caveats: Most clones from primary vaccination resurfaced after the booster (about 95% CD4, about 91% CD8). Weaker overall was a secondary response that nonetheless peaked faster, on day 5 versus 15.

Trimming removed 1 base from V and 5 bases from J, with 15 bases in between. The V gene's germline CDR1 is SGHVS and CDR2 FNYEAQ. CDR3 size: 16 residues. MiXCR was run by TCRdb on the 5' RACE reads, yielding one entry per CDR3 protein. The sample holds 75,000 to 100,000 distinct CDR3 sequences; roughly 10% are singletons and the top ten take approximately 17%. The genes are TRBV7-6 and TRBJ2-1; D is unresolved. This sequence was found in a man younger than 35 who received the YFV17D yellow fever vaccine. Sequencing was performed on CD8+ T cells not binding an NS4B(214-222) dextramer, sorted from PBMCs, taken roughly 14 days after the first yellow fever vaccination. The CDR3 spells CASSLVDSGGDNEQFF. Here the CDR3 DNA reads TGTGCCAGCAGCTTAGTAGACTCGGGCGGCGACAATGAGCAGTTCTTC.